This entry describes one TCR beta chain. Its target is not known. The donors were all Caucasian adults (living in Nashville, Tennessee). The data originate from a study of shared clonotypes between healthy human individuals. As for the study in general: Per donor, CD8 memory used one plate, CD8 naive used two, CD4 memory used three and CD4 naive used three.

Study-level findings and limits: Naive subsets generally exceeded memory subsets in estimated richness.

The input for sorted-subset replicate PCRs was 200 ng DNA, tens of thousands of T cell genomes. Produced via immunoSEQ multiplex PCR; TCRdb's table is partial and in-frame only. The sample holds 2 million to 2.5 million clones, around 90% seen once. V gave up 5 bases and J gave up 9 bases, with 8 bases separating them. Germline V gene lookup returns CDR1 MDHEN and CDR2 SYDVKM. The CDR3 length is 11 residues. The sequencing sample was made of naive CD4+ T cells from PBMCs. Subset given: CD45RA+ positively selected. This receptor was obtained from a man between 18 and 29 years old in good health. Some clones in this sample may be carry-over from other donors' samples. This rearrangement joins TRBV28 to TRBJ2-1; D is unresolved. CDR3 sequence: CASSVVGEQFF. The CDR3 DNA sequence: TGTGCCAGCAGTGTGGTCGGTGAGCAGTTCTTC.